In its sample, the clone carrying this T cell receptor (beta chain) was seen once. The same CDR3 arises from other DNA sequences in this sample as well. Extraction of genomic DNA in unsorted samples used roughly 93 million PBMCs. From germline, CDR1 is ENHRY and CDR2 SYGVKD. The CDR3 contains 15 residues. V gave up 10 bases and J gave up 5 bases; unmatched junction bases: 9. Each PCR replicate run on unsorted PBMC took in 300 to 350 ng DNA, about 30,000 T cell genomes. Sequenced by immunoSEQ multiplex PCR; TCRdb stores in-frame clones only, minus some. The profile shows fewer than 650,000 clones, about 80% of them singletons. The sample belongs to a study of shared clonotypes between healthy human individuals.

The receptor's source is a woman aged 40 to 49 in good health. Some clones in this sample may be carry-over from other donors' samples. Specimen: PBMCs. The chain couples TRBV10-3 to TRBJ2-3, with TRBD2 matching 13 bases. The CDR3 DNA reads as TGTGCCACCTCGAGTGGACTAGCGGGAGTAGATACGCAGTATTTT. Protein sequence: CATSSGLAGVDTQYF.